This T cell receptor beta chain was documented in a study of cytomegalovirus exposure and HLA in healthy donors. Study-wide background: Assignment to the Caucasian-associated ancestry cluster applied to less than 85% of the approximately 360 genotyped donors.

The primer mix had 60 Vbeta and 13 Jbeta primers. The protocol was immunoSEQ multiplex PCR, while the TCRdb copy is restricted to in-frame clones and leaves out a portion. The sample shows just over 85,000 clones, more than 70% of them seen only once. The receptor was derived from a man aged 40-49 years in good health and CMV-seronegative. The sequencing input was PBMCs.

The CDR3 loop is CASSPRAGQGAYNEQFF. CDR3 bases: TGCGCCAGCAGCCCACGCGCTGGACAGGGGGCCTACAATGAGCAGTTCTTC. The genes are TRBV5-1 and TRBJ2-1; TRBD1 matches at 10 bases. The V gene end was trimmed by 4 bases and the J gene end by 2 bases; junction bases not matched to a gene: 9. The CDR3 runs 17 residues. The germline V gene has CDR1 SGHRS and CDR2 YFSETQ.